This T cell receptor beta chain was recorded in a study of shared clonotypes between healthy human individuals. Across the whole study: Three plates each covered CD4 naive and memory; CD8 naive two, CD8 memory one.

The CDR3 extends over 13 amino acids. V was pared by 8 bases and J by 2 bases, with 5 bases of the junction left unmatched. Germline V gives CDR1 SGHVS, CDR2 FNYEAQ. Study findings and constraints: Larger estimated richness was generally recorded for naive subsets relative to memory subsets.

Some clones are missing from TCRdb's copy, which holds only in-frame ones; the method was immunoSEQ multiplex PCR. The sample includes some 700,000 clones, roughly 91% seen only once; the top ten take about 34%. The study drew all its donors from Caucasian adults living in Nashville, Tennessee. CD8 memory pooled CD45RO+ cells and CCR7-negative CD45RA+ TemRA cells. In regard to this clone: Its antigen is unknown.

The sample comprised memory CD8+ T cells from PBMCs. Subset given: CD45RO+ cells pooled with CCR7-negative TemRA cells. The rearrangement uses TRBV7-6 and TRBJ2-7, with 8 bases matching TRBD2. This receptor was taken from a young man in good health. Some clones in this sample may be carry-over from other donors' samples. The CDR3: CASGTSGAYEQYF. The CDR3 DNA is TGTGCCAGCGGCACTAGCGGTGCCTACGAGCAGTACTTC.